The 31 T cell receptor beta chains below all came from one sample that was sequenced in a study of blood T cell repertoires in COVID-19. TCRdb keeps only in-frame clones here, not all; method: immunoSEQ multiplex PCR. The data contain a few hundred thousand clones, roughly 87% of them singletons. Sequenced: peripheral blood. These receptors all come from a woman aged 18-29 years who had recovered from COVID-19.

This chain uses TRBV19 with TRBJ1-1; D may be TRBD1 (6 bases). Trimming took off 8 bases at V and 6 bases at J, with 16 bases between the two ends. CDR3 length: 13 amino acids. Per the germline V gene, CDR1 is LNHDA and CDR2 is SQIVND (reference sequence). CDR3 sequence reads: CASRGAGTPEAFF. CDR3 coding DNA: TGTGCCAGTCGGGGGGCGGGTACCCCTGAAGCTTTCTTT.

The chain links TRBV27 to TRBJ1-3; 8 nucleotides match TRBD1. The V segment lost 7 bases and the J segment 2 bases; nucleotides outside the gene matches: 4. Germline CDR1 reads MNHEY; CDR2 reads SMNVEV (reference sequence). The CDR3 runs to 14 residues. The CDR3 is CASKRQGTGNTIYF. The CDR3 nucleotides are TGTGCCAGCAAGAGACAGGGGACTGGAAACACCATATATTTT.

The CDR3 protein is CASSEKGEWEGEKLFF. CDR3 sequence (DNA): TGTGCCAGCAGTGAAAAGGGGGAATGGGAAGGTGAAAAACTGTTTTTT. The V gene is TRBV25-1, the J gene TRBJ1-4; a weak D match, TRBD1 (6 bases). The CDR3 sequence is 16 residues long. Germline CDR1 reads MGHDK; CDR2 reads SYGVNS. V shed 2 bases and J shed 7 bases, with 17 bases lying between them.

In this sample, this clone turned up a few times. CDR3 nucleotides: TGTGCCAGCAGTGATACTGCAACTAATGAAAAACTGTTTTTT. Protein product: CASSDTATNEKLFF. The chain couples TRBV9 to TRBJ1-4; D unclear. This CDR3 region has 14 residues. Trimming removed 5 bases from V and 0 bases from J, with 8 bases in between. Per the germline V gene, CDR1 is SGDLS and CDR2 is YYNGEE.

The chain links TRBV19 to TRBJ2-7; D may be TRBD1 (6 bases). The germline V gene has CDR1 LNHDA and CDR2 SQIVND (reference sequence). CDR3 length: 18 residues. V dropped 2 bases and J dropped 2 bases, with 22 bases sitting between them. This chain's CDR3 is CASSITGWDPSGAYEQYF. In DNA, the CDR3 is TGTGCCAGTAGTATAACAGGGTGGGACCCATCAGGGGCCTACGAGCAGTACTTC.

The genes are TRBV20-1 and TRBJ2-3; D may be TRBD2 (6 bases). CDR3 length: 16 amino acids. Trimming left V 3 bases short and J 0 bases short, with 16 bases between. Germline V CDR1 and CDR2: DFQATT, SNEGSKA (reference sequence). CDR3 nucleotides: TGCAGTGCTAGTGATTTTTGGCGGGAAAGCACAGATACGCAGTATTTT. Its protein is CSASDFWRESTDTQYF.

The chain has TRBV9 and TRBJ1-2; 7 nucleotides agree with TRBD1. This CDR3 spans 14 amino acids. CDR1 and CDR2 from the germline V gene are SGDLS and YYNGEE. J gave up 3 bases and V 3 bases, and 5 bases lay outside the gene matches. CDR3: CASSALDRDYGYTF. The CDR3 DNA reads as TGTGCCAGCAGCGCCCTAGACAGGGACTATGGCTACACCTTC. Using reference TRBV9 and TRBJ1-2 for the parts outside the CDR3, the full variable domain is DSGVTQTPKHLITATGQRVTLRCSPRSGDLSVYWYQQSLDQGLQFLIQYYNGEERAKGNILERFSAQQFPDLHSELNLSSLELGDSALYFCASSALDRDYGYTFGSGTRLTVV.

This CDR3 reads CASSQGLAGEIGANVLTF. CDR3 nucleotides: TGCGCCAGCAGCCAAGGACTAGCGGGAGAGATTGGGGCCAACGTCCTGACTTTC. The V call is TRBV4-1, the J call TRBJ2-6; 12 bases agree with TRBD2. V trimming: 1 base; J trimming: 3 bases; junction bases outside the gene matches: 4. From germline, CDR1 is MGHRA and CDR2 YSYEKL. There are 18 residues in the CDR3.

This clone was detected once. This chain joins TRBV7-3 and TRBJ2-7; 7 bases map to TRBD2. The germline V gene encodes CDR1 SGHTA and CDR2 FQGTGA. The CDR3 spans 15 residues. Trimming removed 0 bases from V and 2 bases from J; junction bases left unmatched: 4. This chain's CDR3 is CASSLTSSGAYEQYF. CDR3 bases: TGTGCCAGCAGCTTAACGTCTAGCGGAGCCTACGAGCAGTACTTC.

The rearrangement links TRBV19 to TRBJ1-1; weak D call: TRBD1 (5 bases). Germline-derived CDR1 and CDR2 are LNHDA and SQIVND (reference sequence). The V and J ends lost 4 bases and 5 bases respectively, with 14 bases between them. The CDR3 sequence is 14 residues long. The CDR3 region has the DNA TGTGCCAGTAGTACCCCAGGGTTTAGGACTGAAGCTTTCTTT. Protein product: CASSTPGFRTEAFF.

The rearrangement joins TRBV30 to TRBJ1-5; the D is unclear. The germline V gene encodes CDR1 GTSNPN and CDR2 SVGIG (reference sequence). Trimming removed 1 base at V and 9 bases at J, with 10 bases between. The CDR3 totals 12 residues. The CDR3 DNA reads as TGTGCCTGGAGTGAACGTTCGGTGCCCCAGCATTTT. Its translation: CAWSERSVPQHF.

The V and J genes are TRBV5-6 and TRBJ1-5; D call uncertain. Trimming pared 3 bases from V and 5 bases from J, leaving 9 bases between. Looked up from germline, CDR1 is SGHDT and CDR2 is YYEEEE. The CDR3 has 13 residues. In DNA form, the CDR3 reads TGTGCCAGCAGCTCTAACAGCTATCAGCCCCAGCATTTT. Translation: CASSSNSYQPQHF.

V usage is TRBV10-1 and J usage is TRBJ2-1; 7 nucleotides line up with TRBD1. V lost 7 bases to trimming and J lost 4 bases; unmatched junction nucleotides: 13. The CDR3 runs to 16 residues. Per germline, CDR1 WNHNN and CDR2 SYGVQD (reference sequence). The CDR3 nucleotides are TGCGCCAGCAAGGGGATTTATAGGGGGCGGTACAATGAGCAGTTCTTC. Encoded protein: CASKGIYRGRYNEQFF.

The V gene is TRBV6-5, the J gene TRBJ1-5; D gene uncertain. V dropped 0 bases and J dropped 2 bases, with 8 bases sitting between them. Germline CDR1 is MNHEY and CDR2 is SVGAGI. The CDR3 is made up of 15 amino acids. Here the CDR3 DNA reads TGTGCCAGCAGTTACTCGAATACTGGCAATCAGCCCCAGCATTTT. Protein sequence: CASSYSNTGNQPQHF.

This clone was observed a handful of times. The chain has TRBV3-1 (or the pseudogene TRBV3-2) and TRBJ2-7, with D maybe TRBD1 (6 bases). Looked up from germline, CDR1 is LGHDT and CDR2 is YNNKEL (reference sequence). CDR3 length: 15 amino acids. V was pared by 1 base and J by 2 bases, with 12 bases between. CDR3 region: CASSQADSRPYEQYF. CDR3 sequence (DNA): TGTGCCAGCAGCCAAGCGGACAGCAGACCCTACGAGCAGTACTTC.

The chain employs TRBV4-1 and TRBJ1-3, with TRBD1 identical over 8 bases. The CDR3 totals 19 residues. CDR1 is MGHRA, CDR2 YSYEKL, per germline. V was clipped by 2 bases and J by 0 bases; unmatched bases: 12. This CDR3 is CASSQRVGDRSYSGNTIYF. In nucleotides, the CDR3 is TGCGCCAGCAGCCAACGAGTTGGGGACAGGTCCTACTCTGGAAACACCATATATTTT.

CDR3 in amino acids: CASSSLEVPTDTQYF. The CDR3 nucleotides read TGTGCCAGCAGCTCCTTAGAGGTCCCCACAGATACGCAGTATTTT. This chain uses TRBV9 with TRBJ2-3; D unresolved. The CDR3 extends over 15 amino acids. V was cut by 4 bases and J by 2 bases, with 14 bases left in between. The germline gives CDR1 SGDLS, CDR2 YYNGEE. Complete variable domain (other parts from reference TRBV9 and TRBJ2-3): DSGVTQTPKHLITATGQRVTLRCSPRSGDLSVYWYQQSLDQGLQFLIQYYNGEERAKGNILERFSAQQFPDLHSELNLSSLELGDSALYFCASSSLEVPTDTQYFGPGTRLTVL.

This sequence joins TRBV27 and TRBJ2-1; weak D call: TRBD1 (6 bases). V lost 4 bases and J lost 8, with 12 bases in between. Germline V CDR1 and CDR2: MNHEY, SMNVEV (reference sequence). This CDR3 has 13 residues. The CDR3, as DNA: TGTGCCAGCAGTTACGTACAGGGCCATGAGCAGTTCTTC. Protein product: CASSYVQGHEQFF.

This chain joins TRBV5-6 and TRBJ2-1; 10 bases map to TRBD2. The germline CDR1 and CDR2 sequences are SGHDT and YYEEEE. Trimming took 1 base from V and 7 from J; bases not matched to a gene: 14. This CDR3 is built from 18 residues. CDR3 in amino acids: CASSLPLAGGMPRNEQFF. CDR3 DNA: TGTGCCAGCAGCTTGCCGTTAGCGGGAGGTATGCCTAGGAATGAGCAGTTCTTC.

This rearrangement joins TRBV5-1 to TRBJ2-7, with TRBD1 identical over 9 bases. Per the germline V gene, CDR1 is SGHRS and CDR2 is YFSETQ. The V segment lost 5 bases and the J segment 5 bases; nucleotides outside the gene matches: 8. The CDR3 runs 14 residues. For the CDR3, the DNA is TGCGCCAGCAGTTCCGACAGGGGGGATCACGAGCAGTACTTC. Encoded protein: CASSSDRGDHEQYF.

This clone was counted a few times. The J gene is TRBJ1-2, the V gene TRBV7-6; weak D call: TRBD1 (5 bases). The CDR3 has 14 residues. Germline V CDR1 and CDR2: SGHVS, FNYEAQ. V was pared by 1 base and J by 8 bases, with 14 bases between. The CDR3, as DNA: TGTGCCAGCAGCTTAGGACAGACCTATCGCGGCTACACCTTC. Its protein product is CASSLGQTYRGYTF.

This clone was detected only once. CDR3: CASSPLSAARGYTF. CDR3 in DNA: TGTGCCAGCAGCCCCCTCAGCGCCGCGAGGGGCTACACCTTC. The chain links TRBV7-9 to TRBJ1-2; D uncertain. Germline values: CDR1 SEHNR, CDR2 FQNEAQ (reference sequence). The CDR3 length is 14 residues. Trimming stripped 5 bases from V and 8 bases from J, with 18 bases between.

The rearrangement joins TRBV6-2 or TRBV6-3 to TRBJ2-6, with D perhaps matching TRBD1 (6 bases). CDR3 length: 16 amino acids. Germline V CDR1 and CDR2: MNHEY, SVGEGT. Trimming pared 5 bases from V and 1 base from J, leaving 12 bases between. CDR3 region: CASSRNRASGANVLTF. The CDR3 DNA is TGTGCCAGCAGTAGAAACAGGGCATCTGGGGCCAACGTCCTGACTTTC.

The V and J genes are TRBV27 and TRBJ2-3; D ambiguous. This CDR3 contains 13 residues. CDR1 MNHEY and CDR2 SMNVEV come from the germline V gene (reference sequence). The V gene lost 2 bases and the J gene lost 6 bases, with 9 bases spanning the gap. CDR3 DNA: TGTGCCAGCAGTTTAGTAAGAGGTGATACGCAGTATTTT. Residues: CASSLVRGDTQYF.

DNA of the CDR3: TGTGCCAGCAGTTGGGAGGGCCAGGGGCAGCCCCAGCATTTT. This translates into CASSWEGQGQPQHF. V and J are TRBV2 and TRBJ1-5; D is possibly TRBD1 (6 bases). Trimming removed 5 bases at V and 7 bases at J, with 15 bases between. This CDR3 spans 14 amino acids. Looked up from germline, CDR1 is SNHLY and CDR2 is FYNNEI.

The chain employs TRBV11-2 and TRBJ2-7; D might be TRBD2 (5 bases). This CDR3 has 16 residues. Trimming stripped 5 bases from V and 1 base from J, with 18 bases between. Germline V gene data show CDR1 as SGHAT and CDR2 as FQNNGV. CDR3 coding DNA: TGTGCCAGCAGCCACACCGTCGGGATCGGGTCCTACGAGCAGTACTTC. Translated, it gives CASSHTVGIGSYEQYF.

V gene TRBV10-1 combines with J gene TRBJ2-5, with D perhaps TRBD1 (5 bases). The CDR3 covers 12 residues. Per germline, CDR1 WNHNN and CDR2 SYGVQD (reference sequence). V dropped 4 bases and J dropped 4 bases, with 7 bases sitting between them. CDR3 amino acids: CASSGQGETQYF. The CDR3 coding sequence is TGCGCCAGCAGTGGGCAGGGAGAGACCCAGTACTTC.

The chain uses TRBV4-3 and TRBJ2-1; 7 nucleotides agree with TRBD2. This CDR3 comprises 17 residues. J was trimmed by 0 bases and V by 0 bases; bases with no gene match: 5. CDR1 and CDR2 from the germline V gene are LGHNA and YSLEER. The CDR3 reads CASSQDHRGSSYNEQFF. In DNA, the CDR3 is TGCGCCAGCAGCCAAGATCATCGCGGGAGCTCCTACAATGAGCAGTTCTTC.

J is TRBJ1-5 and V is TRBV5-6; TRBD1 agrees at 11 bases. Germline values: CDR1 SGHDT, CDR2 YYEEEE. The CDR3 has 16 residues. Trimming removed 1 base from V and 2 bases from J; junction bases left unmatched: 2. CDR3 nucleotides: TGTGCCAGCAGCTTGTGGACAGGGGGCGGCAATCAGCCCCAGCATTTT. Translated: CASSLWTGGGNQPQHF. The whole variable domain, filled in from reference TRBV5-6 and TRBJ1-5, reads DAGVTQSPTHLIKTRGQQVTLRCSPKSGHDTVSWYQQALGQGPQFIFQYYEEEERQRGNFPDRFSGHQFPNYSSELNVNALLLGDSALYLCASSLWTGGGNQPQHFGDGTRLSIL.

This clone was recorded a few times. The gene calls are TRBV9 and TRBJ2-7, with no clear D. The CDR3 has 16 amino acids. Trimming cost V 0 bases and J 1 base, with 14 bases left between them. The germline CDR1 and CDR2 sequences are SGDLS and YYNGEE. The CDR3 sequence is CASSVGGISSSYEQYF. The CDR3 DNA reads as TGTGCCAGCAGCGTAGGAGGTATCTCCTCTTCCTACGAGCAGTACTTC.

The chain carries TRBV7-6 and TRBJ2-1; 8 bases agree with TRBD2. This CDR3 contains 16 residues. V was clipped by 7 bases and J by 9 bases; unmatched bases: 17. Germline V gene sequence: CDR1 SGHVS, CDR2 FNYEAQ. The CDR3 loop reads CASIPAAGGPPGEQFF. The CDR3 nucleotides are TGTGCCAGCATACCTGCGGCGGGAGGCCCTCCCGGTGAGCAGTTCTTC.